One sample yielded the 31 T cell receptor beta chains listed below, sequenced in a study of tumor-infiltrating lymphocytes in primary liver carcinoma. With a constant-region primer, TCR beta cDNA was made from about 0.55 ug of total RNA. Three rounds of nested multiplex PCR with slightly modified ARM-PCR produced TCR beta libraries. PCR rounds one and two used TRBV1-TRBV30 forward primers with a C-beta reverse primer for roughly 10 cycles each. TCRdb re-derived calls from the multiplex PCR reads in MiXCR, one entry per CDR3 protein. The table has 95,000 to 100,000 distinct CDR3 sequences, more than 65% seen once. For each extraction, RNA and DNA were obtained together from 20-30 mg of unsorted bulk tissue. Sequences were obtained from liver tumor tissue from sampling region 2. Noted subset: tumor region T2, inferior pole. These receptors came from an older woman with primary liver carcinoma and hepatitis B virus infection.

About this clonotype: At one end the junction does not follow the germline gene, possibly because of a read error. The J gene is TRBJ2-5, the V gene TRBV28, with 7 bases identical to TRBD1. This CDR3 is 15 amino acids long. Looked up from germline, CDR1 is MDHEN and CDR2 is SYDVKM. The CDR3 DNA is TGTGCCAGCAGACCCGAGACAGGGTGGCAAGAGAGCCAGTACTTC. It specifies CASRPETGWQESQYF.

As for this clonotype: Since no conserved phenylalanine or tryptophan closes the CDR3, a read error is the likely cause. The DNA is omitted, as the CDR3 cannot be located on it reliably, and the CDR3 follows TCRdb's listing. J is TRBJ2-5 and V is TRBV12-3 or TRBV12-4; the table calls TRBD1, which could not be checked here. The CDR3 is 12 residues long, ends included. CDR3 protein: CASGLEQDRAYL.

Worth noting for this clonotype: A junction end diverges from the germline sequence, so it may reflect a read error. The chain recombines TRBV7-9 with TRBJ2-1; possibly TRBD1 or TRBD2 for D (6 bases each). The germline V gene has CDR1 SEHNR and CDR2 FQNEAQ (reference sequence). This CDR3 is 14 amino acids long. CDR3 bases: TGTGCCAGTAGCTCAGAAGGGGGGTACAATGAGCAGTTCTTC. Protein product: CASSSEGGYNEQFF.

In this sample, this clonotype turned up a few times. At one end the junction does not follow the germline gene, possibly because of a read error. The V call is TRBV11-2, the J call TRBJ2-3; D tentatively fits TRBD1 or TRBD2 (5 bases each). This CDR3 region has 21 residues. Germline CDR1 reads SGHAT; CDR2 reads FQNNGV. The CDR3 sequence: CASSPGAVLKGRAANTDTRYF. CDR3 DNA sequence: TGTGCCAGCAGTCCAGGAGCGGTCCTGAAGGGGCGTGCAGCTAACACAGATACGCGGTATTTT. The variable domain in full, with the rest retrieved from reference TRBV11-2 and TRBJ2-3, is EAGVAQSPRYKIIEKRQSVAFWCNPISGHATLYWYQQILGQGPKLLIQFQNNGVVDDSQLPKDRFSAERLKGVDSTLKIQPAKLEDSAVYLCASSPGAVLKGRAANTDTRYFGPGTRLTVL.

This clonotype was seen many times. The chain recombines TRBV6-2 or TRBV6-3 with TRBJ2-7, with no clear D. Germline values: CDR1 MNHEY, CDR2 SVGEGT. The CDR3 spans 14 residues. The V and J ends lost 2 bases and 2 bases respectively, with 10 bases between them. The DNA for the CDR3 is TGTGCCAGCAGTTACCCTCCCAGCCCCTACGAGCAGTACTTC. Amino acids: CASSYPPSPYEQYF.

Of note for this clonotype: A junction end diverges from the germline sequence, so it may reflect a read error. The V and J genes are TRBV6-5 and TRBJ2-1; D possibly matches TRBD1 or TRBD2 (5 bases each). The CDR3 consists of 14 residues. Germline-derived CDR1 and CDR2 are MNHEY and SVGAGI. The CDR3 sequence: CGSSPGLRYNEQFF. CDR3 bases: TGTGGCAGCAGTCCGGGGCTACGATACAATGAGCAGTTCTTC.

Note on this clonotype: The junction departs from germline at one end; a sequencing error may be responsible. This chain uses TRBV11-3 with TRBJ2-5; D may be TRBD1 or TRBD2 (5 bases each). CDR3 length: 13 residues. Germline CDR1 is SGHNT and CDR2 is YENEEA. For the CDR3, the DNA is TGTGTCAGCGGAATCCATGGGGGTCAGAGCCAGTACTTC. Translated, it gives CVSGIHGGQSQYF.

At least ten counts were recorded for this clonotype. The V and J genes are TRBV28 and TRBJ2-2; TRBD1 agrees at 7 bases. Germline V gives CDR1 MDHEN, CDR2 SYDVKM. The CDR3 length is 15 residues. The ends lost 1 base at V and 6 bases at J; junction bases unmatched: 5. The CDR3 DNA reads as TGTGCCAGCAGTTTATTGGACAGGCAGGCCGGGGAGCTGTTTTTT. Protein: CASSLLDRQAGELFF.

Worth noting for this clonotype: This clone may be a read error of a much larger clone one base away. The rearrangement uses TRBV30 and TRBJ1-2; 7 bases are shared with TRBD1. The CDR3 consists of 13 residues. V shed 3 bases, J shed 6 bases, and the junction held 7 bases outside the gene matches. Germline V gene lookup returns CDR1 GTSNPN and CDR2 SVGIG (reference sequence). CDR3 protein: CAWRLDRLDGYTF. The CDR3 nucleotides are TGTGCCTGGAGGCTGGACAGGTTGGATGGCTACACCTTC.

The sample holds many counts of this clonotype. The CDR3 loop reads CASSSGQGAREQYF. The CDR3, as DNA: TGTGCCAGCAGTTCCGGACAGGGGGCGAGGGAGCAGTACTTC. The chain employs TRBV6-5 and TRBJ2-7; 11 bases are shared with TRBD1. Germline-derived CDR1 and CDR2 are MNHEY and SVGAGI. This CDR3 contains 14 residues. V shed 4 bases and J 7 bases; nucleotides not matched to a gene: 6.

V and J are TRBV5-5 and TRBJ2-1; a weak D match, TRBD2 (6 bases). The CDR3 sequence is 17 residues long. Germline-derived CDR1 and CDR2 are SGHKS and YYEKEE (reference sequence). The CDR3 sequence: CASGLAQSFGSRGEQFF. Written as DNA, the CDR3 is TGTGCAAGCGGCTTGGCCCAGTCTTTCGGGAGTAGGGGTGAGCAGTTCTTC.

J is TRBJ1-1 and V is TRBV7-9; D is possibly TRBD1 (6 bases). Germline V gene data show CDR1 as SEHNR and CDR2 as FQNEAQ (reference sequence). This CDR3 contains 20 residues. V dropped 0 bases and J dropped 1 base, with 24 bases sitting between them. CDR3 DNA: TGTGCCAGCAGCTTAGCCGCCCCATGGGGGCAGGTCCCGGGGAACACTGAAGCTTTCTTT. It translates to CASSLAAPWGQVPGNTEAFF.

Remarks on this clonotype: At one of its ends the junction is not consistent with the germline gene, which may arise from a read error. The J gene is TRBJ2-5, the V gene TRBV11-2; 9 nucleotides match TRBD2. The CDR3 runs to 16 residues. Germline V gene sequence: CDR1 SGHAT, CDR2 FQNNGV. The CDR3 region has the DNA TGCGCCGGCTGCTACTCCCGTGGTAGCGGGAGAGAGACCCAGTACTTC. Translating gives CAGCYSRGSGRETQYF.

To note about this clonotype: At one boundary the junction diverges from the germline segment, which might be a read error. The chain links TRBV11-2 to TRBJ1-2, with D possibly matching TRBD1 (6 bases). The CDR3 has 16 residues. CDR1 is SGHAT, CDR2 FQNNGV, per germline. In DNA, the CDR3 is TGTGCCAGCAGCCTCGGGACACCAGAGGGGTCCTATGCCTACATCTTC. Protein: CASSLGTPEGSYAYIF.

V and J are TRBV12-3 or TRBV12-4 and TRBJ1-1; 10 nucleotides match TRBD1. The CDR3 is 17 amino acids. Germline trimming cut 6 bases from V and 10 bases from J; bases unmatched to any gene: 20. This CDR3 is CASSTGQGVDWSFRAFF. The CDR3 DNA is TGTGCCAGCAGCACAGGACAGGGGGTCGACTGGTCCTTTCGAGCTTTCTTT.

The J gene is TRBJ2-1, the V gene TRBV29-1; D perhaps matches TRBD1 (6 bases). There are 11 residues in the CDR3. Trimming took off 6 bases at V and 8 bases at J, with 11 bases between the two ends. Germline V CDR1 and CDR2: SQVTM, ANQGSEA. The CDR3 spells CSVGATYEQFF. The CDR3 DNA follows: TGCAGCGTGGGGGCCACCTATGAGCAGTTCTTC.

With respect to this clonotype: It is likely a read error, because the conserved phenylalanine at the end of the CDR3 is missing. V gene TRBV5-8 combines with J gene TRBJ2-7; no reliable D call. The CDR3 spans 15 residues. Germline CDR1 reads SGHTS; CDR2 reads YDEGEE. This chain's CDR3 is CASSLYAGLNYEQYL. In DNA form, the CDR3 reads TGTGCTAGCAGCTTGTACGCAGGTCTCAACTACGAGCAGTACCTC.

Note on this clonotype: It may be a read error: a sequence one base away is much more abundant. This chain links TRBV28 with TRBJ2-5; 12 bases are shared with TRBD2. Trimming took 7 bases from V and 7 from J; bases not matched to a gene: 13. Germline-derived CDR1 and CDR2 are MDHEN and SYDVKM. The CDR3 covers 16 residues. CDR3 DNA sequence: TGTGCCAGCAAAAGGGGCCGGACTAGCGGGAAGGGGACCCAGTACTTC. It codes for CASKRGRTSGKGTQYF.

This clonotype was counted at least ten times. The J gene is TRBJ2-1, the V gene TRBV6-2 or TRBV6-3; TRBD2 agrees at 7 bases. Trimming cost V 0 bases and J 1 base; bases outside gene matches: 6. CDR3 length: 17 residues. Germline CDR1 is MNHEY and CDR2 is SVGEGT. In DNA form, the CDR3 reads TGTGCCAGCAGTTACTCTGTTGGCGGGAGTTCCTACAATGAGCAGTTCTTC. Protein sequence: CASSYSVGGSSYNEQFF.

As to this clonotype: At one end the junction does not follow the germline gene, possibly because of a read error. V gene TRBV10-2 combines with J gene TRBJ2-5, with 10 bases that match TRBD2. The CDR3 has 16 residues. Germline-derived CDR1 and CDR2 are WSHSY and SAAADI. The CDR3 protein is CASSEELAGRRKIQNF. As DNA, the CDR3 is TGCGCCAGCAGTGAGGAACTAGCGGGAAGGCGAAAGATCCAGAACTTC.

As to this clonotype: One junction end disagrees with the germline gene, perhaps due to a read error. V usage is TRBV11-1 and J usage is TRBJ2-7; D is perhaps TRBD1 or TRBD2 (6 bases each). Germline CDR1 SGHAT, CDR2 FQDESV (reference sequence). The CDR3 is 15 amino acids. CDR3 protein: CTSSPRTAGLRQQYF. CDR3 in DNA: TGTACCAGCAGCCCTCGGACAGCTGGACTACGCCAGCAGTACTTC.

Concerning this clonotype itself: Since no conserved phenylalanine or tryptophan closes the CDR3, a read error is the likely cause. The chain joins TRBV6-5 to TRBJ2-1, with D maybe TRBD2 (5 bases). Per germline, CDR1 MNHEY and CDR2 SVGAGI. This CDR3 has 15 amino acids. The germline V and J ends were trimmed by 6 bases and 6 bases, with 18 bases remaining between them. The CDR3 coding sequence is TGTGCCAGCAGGGGAGTGACCTCCAACCCCAATGAGCAGTTCTTA. It encodes CASRGVTSNPNEQFL.

Only one count was recorded for this clonotype. The gene calls are TRBV11-3 and TRBJ2-1; D not resolved. The germline CDR1 and CDR2 sequences are SGHNT and YENEEA. The CDR3 extends over 15 amino acids. Trimming shortened V by 11 bases and J by 1 base, and 18 bases separated the two germline ends. CDR3 DNA sequence: TGTGCCTCCAGATTAGGCGTCGGTTCCTACAATGAGCAGTTCTTC. Protein product: CASRLGVGSYNEQFF.

As concerns this clonotype: The CDR3 ends on some other residue instead of the conserved phenylalanine or tryptophan, so this is likely a read error. The chain links TRBV11-2 to TRBJ2-5, with 13 bases fitting TRBD2. Germline V lookup: CDR1 SGHAT, CDR2 FQNNGV. The CDR3 runs to 16 residues. The CDR3 protein is CAGSRGTSGNGETQYL. For the CDR3, the DNA is TGTGCCGGCAGCCGCGGGACTAGCGGGAACGGTGAGACCCAGTACCTC.

The chain carries TRBV5-1 and TRBJ1-1; D call uncertain. Germline V CDR1 and CDR2: SGHRS, YFSETQ. The CDR3 is 15 amino acids. V lost 4 bases and J 4 bases, leaving 17 bases between the germline ends. The CDR3 nucleotides are TGCGCCAGCAGCCCCTTCTCGGACTTGGCCACTGAAGCTTTCTTT. Protein sequence: CASSPFSDLATEAFF.

The chain recombines TRBV6-2 or TRBV6-3 with TRBJ1-1; 8 nucleotides agree with TRBD1. This CDR3 has 11 amino acids. The germline V gene encodes CDR1 MNHEY and CDR2 SVGEGT. CDR3 nucleotide sequence: TGTGACGGCGGGGGACAGGCCGAAGCTTTCTTT. This translates into CDGGGQAEAFF.

Concerning this clonotype: Mismatch with germline at one junction end may stem from a read error. The CDR3 DNA is TGTTCCAGCAGTCCGGGACTAGCGGGGTCAGATACGCAGTATTTT. This encodes CSSSPGLAGSDTQYF. The V and J genes are TRBV6-4 and TRBJ2-3, with 13 bases matching TRBD2. This CDR3 is built from 15 residues. The germline V gene encodes CDR1 MRHNA and CDR2 SNTAGT.

The table lists this clonotype with a count of one. As DNA, the CDR3 is TGTGCCAGCAGCTTAGGGCGGGGAGGAGGGCTGTACTTC. It yields the protein CASSLGRGGGLYF. V gene TRBV11-2 combines with J gene TRBJ2-7; D possibly corresponds to TRBD2 (6 bases). Trimming cost V 1 base and J 12 bases, with 16 bases left between them. Germline CDR1 is SGHAT and CDR2 is FQNNGV. This CDR3 has 13 amino acids.

As to this clonotype: It is likely a read error, because the conserved phenylalanine at the end of the CDR3 is missing. Because the CDR3's place on the DNA is in doubt, the DNA is left out and the CDR3 is given as listed by TCRdb. The CDR3 is CAGSLGGLSYNEHFL. The chain is built from TRBV11-2 and TRBJ2-1; the table names TRBD2, a call not compared with the DNA. Germline CDR1 reads SGHAT; CDR2 reads FQNNGV. Including both end residues, the CDR3 is 15 amino acids long.

A note on this clonotype: Being one base from a much bigger clone, this may be a read error. This chain joins TRBV7-8 and TRBJ2-6, with 7 bases that match TRBD1. The CDR3 length is 16 residues. Germline loops: CDR1 SGHVS, CDR2 FQNEAQ. CDR3 nucleotide sequence: TGTGCCAGCAGCTTCGGGACAGTTTCTGGGACCAACGTCCTGACTTTC. Its protein product is CASSFGTVSGTNVLTF.

About this clonotype: This sequence may be a read error, since a much larger clone differs from it by one base. The V and J genes are TRBV12-3 or TRBV12-4 and TRBJ1-2; a possible D gene is TRBD1 (5 bases). CDR3 length: 14 amino acids. With 8 bases removed from V and 8 bases from J, the gap between germline ends came to 21 bases. In nucleotides, the CDR3 is TGTGCCAGCTGCCGGGACGGAAACCTCGGGGGCTACACCTTC. Encoded protein: CASCRDGNLGGYTF.